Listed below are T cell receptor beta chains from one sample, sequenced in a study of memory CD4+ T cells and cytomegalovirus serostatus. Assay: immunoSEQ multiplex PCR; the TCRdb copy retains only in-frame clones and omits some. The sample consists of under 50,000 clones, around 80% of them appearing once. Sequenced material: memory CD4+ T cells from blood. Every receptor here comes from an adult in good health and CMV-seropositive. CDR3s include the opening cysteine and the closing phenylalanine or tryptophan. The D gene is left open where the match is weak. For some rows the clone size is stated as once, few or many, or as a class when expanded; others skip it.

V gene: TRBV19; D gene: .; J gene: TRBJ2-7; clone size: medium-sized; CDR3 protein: CASSIGRNYEQYF; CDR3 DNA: TGTGCCAGTAGTATCGGCAGGAACTACGAGCAGTACTTC
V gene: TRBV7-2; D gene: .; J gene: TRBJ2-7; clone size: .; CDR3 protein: CASSSMSSPGLEQYF; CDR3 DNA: TGTGCCAGCAGCTCAATGTCATCGCCAGGGCTCGAGCAGTACTTC
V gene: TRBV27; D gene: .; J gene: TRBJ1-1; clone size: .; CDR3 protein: CASSSRQQLYAEAFF; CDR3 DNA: TGTGCCAGCAGTTCCCGACAGCAACTATACGCTGAAGCTTTCTTT
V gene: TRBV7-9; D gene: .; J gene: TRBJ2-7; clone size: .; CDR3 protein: CASSYTYSYEQYF; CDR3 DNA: TGTGCCAGCAGCTACACTTATAGCTACGAGCAGTACTTC
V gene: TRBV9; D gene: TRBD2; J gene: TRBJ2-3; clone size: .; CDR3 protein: CASSAHSGEGLTQYF; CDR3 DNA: TGTGCCAGCAGCGCACACTCCGGGGAGGGCCTGACGCAGTATTTT
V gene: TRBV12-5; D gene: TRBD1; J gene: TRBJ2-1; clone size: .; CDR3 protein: CASGLGTGGNEQFF; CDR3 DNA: TGTGCTAGTGGTCTCGGGACAGGGGGCAATGAGCAGTTCTTC
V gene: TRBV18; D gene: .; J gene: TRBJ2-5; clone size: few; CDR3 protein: CASSRRGGQETQYF; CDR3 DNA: TGTGCCAGCTCACGCAGAGGAGGGCAAGAGACCCAGTACTTC
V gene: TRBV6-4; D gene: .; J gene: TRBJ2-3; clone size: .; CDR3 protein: CASSAGDTQYF; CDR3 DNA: TGTGCCAGCAGTGCTGGAGATACGCAGTATTTT
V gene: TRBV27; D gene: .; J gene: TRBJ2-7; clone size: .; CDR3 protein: CASSPMDGYEQYF; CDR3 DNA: TGTGCCAGCAGTCCAATGGACGGCTACGAGCAGTACTTC
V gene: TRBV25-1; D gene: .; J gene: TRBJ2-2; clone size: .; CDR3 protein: CASSGPFHTGELFF; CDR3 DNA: TGTGCCAGCAGTGGCCCCTTTCACACCGGGGAGCTGTTTTTT
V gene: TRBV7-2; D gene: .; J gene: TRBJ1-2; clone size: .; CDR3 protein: CASSLALGGKGGYTF; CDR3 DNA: TGTGCCAGCAGCTTAGCGCTGGGGGGTAAGGGTGGCTACACCTTC
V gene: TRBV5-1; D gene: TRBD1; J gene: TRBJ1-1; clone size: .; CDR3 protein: CASSARQGLAEAFF; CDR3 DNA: TGCGCCAGCAGCGCCCGACAGGGTTTGGCTGAAGCTTTCTTT
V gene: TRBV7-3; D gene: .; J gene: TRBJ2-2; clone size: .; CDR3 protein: CASSLGQGNTGELFF; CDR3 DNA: TGTGCCAGCAGCTTAGGCCAGGGGAACACCGGGGAGCTGTTTTTT
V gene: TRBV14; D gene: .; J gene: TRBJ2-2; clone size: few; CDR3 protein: CASSVRTPNTGELFF; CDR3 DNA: TGTGCCAGCAGCGTGCGGACACCAAACACCGGGGAGCTGTTTTTT
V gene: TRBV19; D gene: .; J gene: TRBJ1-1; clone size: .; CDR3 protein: CASLGLPNSRTEAFF; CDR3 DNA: TGTGCCAGTCTGGGGCTCCCTAACTCGCGGACTGAAGCTTTCTTT
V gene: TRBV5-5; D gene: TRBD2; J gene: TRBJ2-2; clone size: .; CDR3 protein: CASSVTGGTGELFF; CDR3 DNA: TGTGCCAGCAGCGTAACGGGGGGCACCGGGGAGCTGTTTTTT
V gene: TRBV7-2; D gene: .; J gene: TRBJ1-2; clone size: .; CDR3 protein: CASSLNPDFGYGYTF; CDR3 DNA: TGTGCCAGCAGCTTAAATCCGGACTTCGGCTATGGCTACACCTTC
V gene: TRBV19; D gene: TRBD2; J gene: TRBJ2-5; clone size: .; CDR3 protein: CASKKRGAGETQYF; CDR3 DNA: TGTGCCAGTAAAAAGCGGGGGGCCGGGGAGACCCAGTACTTC
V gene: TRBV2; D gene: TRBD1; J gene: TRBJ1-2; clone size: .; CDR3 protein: CASSKTGGANYGYTF; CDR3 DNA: TGTGCCAGCAGCAAGACAGGGGGTGCCAACTATGGCTACACCTTC
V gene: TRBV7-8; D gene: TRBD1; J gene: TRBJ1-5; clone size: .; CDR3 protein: CASSQRWGQDSNQPQHF; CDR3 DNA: TGTGCCAGCAGCCAGAGGTGGGGACAGGATAGCAATCAGCCCCAGCATTTT
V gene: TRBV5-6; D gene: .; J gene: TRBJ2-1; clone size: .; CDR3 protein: CASSLEQLGYNEQFF; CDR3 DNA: TGTGCCAGCAGCTTGGAACAGTTAGGCTACAATGAGCAGTTCTTC
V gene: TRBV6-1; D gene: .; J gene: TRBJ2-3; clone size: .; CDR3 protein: CASSGDSTDTQYF; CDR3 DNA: TGTGCCAGCAGTGGCGATAGCACAGATACGCAGTATTTT
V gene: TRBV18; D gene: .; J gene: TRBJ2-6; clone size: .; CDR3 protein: CASSPRAQGLTGANVLTF; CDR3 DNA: TGTGCCAGCTCACCACGAGCGCAGGGATTAACTGGGGCCAACGTCCTGACTTTC
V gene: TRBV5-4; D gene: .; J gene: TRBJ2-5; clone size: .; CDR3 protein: CASSLGGGSETQYF; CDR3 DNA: TGTGCCAGCAGCTTGGGAGGAGGGTCAGAGACCCAGTACTTC
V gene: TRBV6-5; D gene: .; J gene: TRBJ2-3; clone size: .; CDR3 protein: CASSSRDSAGGTQYF; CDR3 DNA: TGTGCCAGCAGTTCCCGGGACTCCGCAGGTGGTACGCAGTATTTT